The 23 T cell receptor beta chains listed next were all sequenced from one sample in a study of T cells in Graves' hyperthyroidism and ophthalmopathy. Amplified TCR beta CDR3 regions came from RNA transcripts. First-round RT-PCR targeting the TCR CDR3 was performed with the HTBI primer set. One entry per CDR3 protein, called by TCRdb with MiXCR from the multiplex PCR reads. In the table there are some 460,000 distinct CDR3 sequences, about a sixth of which are singletons. Sequencing was done on a sample of blood. The receptors originated from a woman in her late teens or twenties with Graves' hyperthyroidism.

This chain connects TRBV4-3 to TRBJ2-3; 9 bases are a match to TRBD2. After removal of 0 bases from V and 2 bases from J, the junction contained 3 bases not matched to a gene. This CDR3 is built from 16 residues. CDR1 and CDR2 from the germline V gene are LGHNA and YSLEER. The CDR3 is CASSQEPSGDTDTQYF. The CDR3 DNA reads as TGCGCCAGCAGCCAAGAACCTAGCGGGGACACAGATACGCAGTATTTT.

The chain has TRBV30 and TRBJ1-1, with a tentative D call TRBD1 (6 bases). Germline V gene sequence: CDR1 GTSNPN, CDR2 SVGIG (reference sequence). Deletions cut 2 bases from V and 1 base from J, with 14 bases between. This CDR3 comprises 15 residues. The CDR3: CAWSPSHRANTEAFF. The CDR3 nucleotides are TGTGCCTGGAGTCCATCACACAGGGCGAACACTGAAGCTTTCTTT. Filled out from reference TRBV30 and TRBJ1-1, the complete variable domain reads SQTIHQWPATLVQPVGSPLSLECTVEGTSNPNLYWYRQAAGRGLQLLFYSVGIGQISSEVPQNLSASRPQDRQFILSSKKLLLSDSGFYLCAWSPSHRANTEAFFGQGTRLTVV.

This clonotype came up many times. The J gene is TRBJ1-2, the V gene TRBV11-2; 7 bases agree with TRBD1. From germline, CDR1 is SGHAT and CDR2 FQNNGV. V trimming: 1 base; J trimming: 0 bases; junction bases outside the gene matches: 5. The CDR3 consists of 16 residues. The DNA of the CDR3 is TGTGCCAGCAGCTTAGCGGGACAGCAAGCTAACTATGGCTACACCTTC. It yields the protein CASSLAGQQANYGYTF.

The table lists this clonotype with a few counts. This chain uses TRBV5-1 with TRBJ2-1, with 7 nucleotides matching TRBD1. The V gene end was trimmed by 4 bases and the J gene end by 12 bases; junction bases not matched to a gene: 7. Germline V gene lookup returns CDR1 SGHRS and CDR2 YFSETQ. This CDR3 region has 12 residues. Written as DNA, the CDR3 is TGCGCCAGCAGCGTGGAATCAGGGGGGCAGTTCTTC. It translates to CASSVESGGQFF.

This clonotype was counted ten times or more. This rearrangement joins TRBV3-1 to TRBJ2-7; D could derive from TRBD1 or TRBD2 (5 bases each). Germline V gives CDR1 LGHDT, CDR2 YNNKEL (reference sequence). V lost 3 bases, J lost 3 bases, and 15 bases lay in between. This CDR3 region has 15 residues. The CDR3 bases are TGTGCCAGCAGCCAGAGGGGATTACGGAGCTACGAGCAGTACTTC. Encoded protein: CASSQRGLRSYEQYF.

This clonotype has a handful of counts. The V gene is TRBV7-9, the J gene TRBJ2-3; no clear D. There are 15 residues in the CDR3. V dropped 1 base and J dropped 1 base, with 9 bases sitting between them. The germline V gene has CDR1 SEHNR and CDR2 FQNEAQ (reference sequence). This CDR3 reads CASSLDLTRTDTQYF. The CDR3 nucleotides read TGTGCCAGCAGCTTAGACTTGACCCGCACAGATACGCAGTATTTT.

This clonotype was observed at least ten times. V gene TRBV12-3 or TRBV12-4 combines with J gene TRBJ2-3, with D possibly matching TRBD1 (5 bases). Trimming stripped 8 bases from V and 0 bases from J, with 9 bases between. The CDR3 is made up of 13 amino acids. The chain's CDR3 is CASLKGSTDTQYF. The CDR3, as DNA: TGTGCCAGCCTAAAGGGGAGCACAGATACGCAGTATTTT.

This clonotype was found many times. This chain joins TRBV28 and TRBJ1-1, with D perhaps matching TRBD1 (5 bases). The CDR3 has 13 amino acids. The germline V gene has CDR1 MDHEN and CDR2 SYDVKM. Trimming took 8 bases from V and 5 from J, leaving 15 bases between them. The CDR3 DNA reads as TGTGCCAGCGGTCTGACAGCTAGAACTGAAGCTTTCTTT. The encoded protein is CASGLTARTEAFF.

This clonotype has only a few counts. This chain uses TRBV5-8 with TRBJ1-5; D uncertain. Germline V gene sequence: CDR1 SGHTS, CDR2 YDEGEE. The V gene lost 1 base and the J gene lost 9 bases, with 8 bases spanning the gap. This CDR3 is built from 12 residues. The CDR3 DNA reads TGTGCCAGCAGCTTGCTAGGGCTGCCCCAGCATTTT. It is translated as CASSLLGLPQHF.

The V and J genes are TRBV4-1 and TRBJ2-1, with 9 bases fitting TRBD1. Germline V gene sequence: CDR1 MGHRA, CDR2 YSYEKL. The CDR3 is 16 amino acids. Trimming took 4 bases from V and 4 from J; bases not matched to a gene: 8. CDR3 protein: CASSPYDRGEYNEQFF. CDR3 bases: TGCGCCAGCAGCCCTTACGACAGGGGGGAGTACAATGAGCAGTTCTTC.

This clonotype was seen repeatedly, ten times or more. The chain joins TRBV7-9 to TRBJ2-7; tentatively, D is TRBD1 (6 bases). V shed 2 bases and J shed 5 bases, with 10 bases lying between them. The CDR3 contains 13 residues. From germline, CDR1 is SEHNR and CDR2 FQNEAQ (reference sequence). Here the CDR3 reads CASSLSGTHEQYF. DNA for the CDR3: TGTGCCAGCAGCTTATCCGGGACACACGAGCAGTACTTC.

The chain carries TRBV3-2 and TRBJ2-5; the DNA was not compared with TRBD2, the D call given in the table. TRBV3-2 has pseudogene status. The CDR3 runs 15 residues. The CDR3 region has the DNA TGTGCCACCTTTTCTAGCGGGGGGGCCCAAGAGACCCAGTACTTC. Protein product: CATFSSGGAQETQYF.

This clonotype was detected ten times or more. This chain links TRBV5-5 with TRBJ2-7; the match to TRBD1 covers 7 bases. Germline values: CDR1 SGHKS, CDR2 YYEKEE (reference sequence). The CDR3 totals 15 residues. V was pared by 4 bases and J by 3 bases, with 10 bases of the junction left unmatched. Here the CDR3 reads CASSVKGTAFYEQYF. CDR3 sequence (DNA): TGTGCCAGCAGCGTAAAGGGGACAGCGTTCTACGAGCAGTACTTC.

This clonotype showed up many times. The rearrangement links TRBV20-1 to TRBJ1-3; D is unresolved. The V gene's germline CDR1 is DFQATT and CDR2 SNEGSKA (reference sequence). V lost 2 bases and J 5 bases, leaving 10 bases between the germline ends. The CDR3 is 13 residues long. CDR3 nucleotide sequence: TGCAGTGCTAGAATACCCCGCCGAAACACCATATATTTT. Its translation is CSARIPRRNTIYF.

This clonotype was counted at least ten times. The rearrangement uses TRBV3-1 and TRBJ1-5; unclear D gene. Trimming stripped 0 bases from V and 6 bases from J, with 6 bases between. The CDR3 runs 13 residues. From germline, CDR1 is LGHDT and CDR2 YNNKEL (reference sequence). The CDR3 here is CASSQDQVQPQHF. CDR3 bases: TGTGCCAGCAGCCAAGATCAGGTTCAGCCCCAGCATTTT. The full variable domain, completed using reference TRBV3-1 and TRBJ1-5, is DTAVSQTPKYLVTQMGNDKSIKCEQNLGHDTMYWYKQDSKKFLKIMFSYNNKELIINETVPNRFSPKSPDKAHLNLHINSLELGDSAVYFCASSQDQVQPQHFGDGTRLSIL.

This chain connects TRBV6-1 to TRBJ1-6, with no clear D. Germline CDR1 reads MNHNS; CDR2 reads SASEGT. V was pared by 1 base and J by 6 bases, with 7 bases between. CDR3 length equals 14 residues. The CDR3, as DNA: TGTGCCAGCAGTGAAGGGGCAGGTAATTCACCCCTCCACTTT. It translates to CASSEGAGNSPLHF.

There are a few counts of this clonotype. This chain links TRBV6-1 with TRBJ1-4; D is possibly TRBD1 (5 bases). The V and J ends lost 4 bases and 8 bases respectively, with 14 bases between them. Germline V lookup: CDR1 MNHNS, CDR2 SASEGT. The CDR3 has 14 residues. CDR3 sequence: CASSVGRVGEKLFF. CDR3 in DNA: TGTGCCAGCAGTGTAGGCAGGGTCGGAGAAAAACTGTTTTTT.

This clonotype was seen ten or more times. Relative to the germline gene, one junction end is altered; a read error may explain this. CDR3 region: CASSELGNTEAFF. The CDR3 nucleotides read TGCGCCAGCAGTGAGTTAGGGAACACTGAAGCTTTCTTT. The chain uses TRBV2 and TRBJ1-1, with unresolved D. The CDR3 contains 13 residues. The germline CDR1 and CDR2 sequences are SNHLY and FYNNEI.

This clonotype has ten or more counts. The chain recombines TRBV27 with TRBJ2-4; D unresolved. Germline V gene lookup returns CDR1 MNHEY and CDR2 SMNVEV (reference sequence). Trimming removed 0 bases from V and 6 bases from J, with 18 bases in between. The CDR3 is 17 amino acids. The CDR3 DNA is TGTGCCAGCAGTTTATCTCCCCTCCTCGGCAGGTCAAACATTCAGTACTTC. Translation: CASSLSPLLGRSNIQYF.

This clonotype was seen repeatedly, ten times or more. This chain uses TRBV12-3 or TRBV12-4 with TRBJ2-2; 8 bases line up with TRBD2. The CDR3 sequence is 14 residues long. J lost 6 bases, V lost 6 bases, and 6 bases had no gene match. The CDR3 is CASSYRGGSGELFF. The CDR3 nucleotides read TGTGCCAGCAGCTACCGGGGGGGATCCGGGGAGCTGTTTTTT.

The gene calls are TRBV5-6 and TRBJ1-2; D is perhaps TRBD1 (6 bases). Trimming shortened V by 7 bases and J by 8 bases, and 18 bases separated the two germline ends. Germline loops: CDR1 SGHDT, CDR2 YYEEEE. The CDR3 spans 13 residues. The CDR3 spells CASGRGQDEGYTF. CDR3 DNA sequence: TGTGCCAGCGGTCGGGGGCAGGACGAAGGCTACACCTTC.

This chain connects TRBV29-1 to TRBJ2-5, with a tentative D call TRBD1 (6 bases). Trimming left V 6 bases short and J 2 bases short, with 13 bases between. CDR3 size: 13 residues. The germline CDR1 and CDR2 sequences are SQVTM and ANQGSEA. DNA for the CDR3: TGCAGCGTGATCGGGACACAACAAGAGACCCAGTACTTC. It codes for CSVIGTQQETQYF.

In this sample, this clonotype turned up many times. V usage is TRBV2 and J usage is TRBJ1-3, with D perhaps TRBD1 (5 bases). V lost 6 bases, J lost 2 bases, and 14 bases lay in between. There are 15 residues in the CDR3. Germline V gene sequence: CDR1 SNHLY, CDR2 FYNNEI. The CDR3 spells CASRDKGRAGNTIYF. Written as DNA, the CDR3 is TGTGCCAGCAGAGACAAAGGCAGGGCTGGAAACACCATATATTTT.